This entry features one T cell receptor beta chain sequence. This specimen belongs to a study of blood T cell repertoires in COVID-19. During active infection, Seattle patients enrolled and were then monitored through disease. TCRdb's copy holds only in-frame clones and misses some; the assay was immunoSEQ multiplex PCR. The table includes under 300,000 clones, about 90% detected once. The sample consisted of peripheral blood. The receptor was derived from a man aged 30-40 years with COVID-19, enrolled during active disease.

CDR3 residues: CASSGLTSGGETQYF. In nucleotides, the CDR3 is TGTGCCAGCAGCGGATTGACTAGCGGGGGTGAGACCCAGTACTTC. The rearrangement uses TRBV9 and TRBJ2-5; 12 bases agree with TRBD2. The V segment lost 3 bases and the J segment 5 bases; nucleotides outside the gene matches: 5. Per the germline V gene, CDR1 is SGDLS and CDR2 is YYNGEE. This CDR3 has 15 residues.